This TCR beta chain was identified during a study of cytomegalovirus exposure and HLA in healthy donors. The CDR3 is 14 residues long. Germline V CDR1 and CDR2: SGHRS, YFSETQ. The V and J ends lost 6 bases and 7 bases respectively, with 19 bases between them. Regarding the study as a whole: High sensitivity and specificity were reportedly achieved when the classifier diagnosed cytomegalovirus status. One later analysis reportedly identified an Asian-associated ancestry cluster that showed fewer N-insertions than the approximately 670-donor mean.

The PCR used 60 Vbeta and 13 Jbeta primers. TCRdb's copy holds only in-frame clones and misses some; the assay was immunoSEQ multiplex PCR. The data show more than 140,000 clones, approximately 78% seen once. A remark on this clone: Its cognate antigen is unknown.

This chain connects TRBV5-1 to TRBJ1-2; D ambiguous. The sequencing input was PBMCs. The receptor was derived from a young man in good health and CMV-seropositive. CDR3 nucleotide sequence: TGCGCCAGCACCCCGGGGTCAAGACATTTTGGCTACACCTTC. It encodes CASTPGSRHFGYTF.